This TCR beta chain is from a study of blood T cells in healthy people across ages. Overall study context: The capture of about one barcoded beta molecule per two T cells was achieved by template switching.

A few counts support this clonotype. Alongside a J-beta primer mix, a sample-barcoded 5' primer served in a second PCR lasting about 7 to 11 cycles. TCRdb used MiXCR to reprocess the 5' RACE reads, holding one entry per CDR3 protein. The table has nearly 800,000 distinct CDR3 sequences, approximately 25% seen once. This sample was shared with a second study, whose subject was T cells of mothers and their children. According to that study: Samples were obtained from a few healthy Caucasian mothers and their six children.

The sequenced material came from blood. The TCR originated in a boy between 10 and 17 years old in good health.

The chain's CDR3 is CATGTGTSFPDDTQYF. DNA of the CDR3: TGTGCCACCGGGACCGGGACTAGTTTTCCTGATGATACGCAGTATTTT. The chain is built from TRBV15 and TRBJ2-3; 8 nucleotides match TRBD2. The germline V gene encodes CDR1 LNHNV and CDR2 YYDKDF (reference sequence). This CDR3 has 16 amino acids. The trim removed 8 bases at V and 6 bases at J, leaving 16 bases unmatched.